The 25 T cell receptor beta chains reported below all come from one sample, sequenced in a study of vaccination and CD4 T cells after COVID-19. TCRdb itself ran the PCR reads through MiXCR, one entry per CDR3 protein. The table shows approximately 23,000 distinct CDR3 sequences, with 45% to 65% occurring only once. The material was CD4+ T cells from blood, obtained before SARS-CoV-2 vaccination. Receptors were obtained from a human donor who had recovered from COVID-19.

The rearrangement joins TRBV7-3 to TRBJ2-3; 7 nucleotides line up with TRBD2. Germline CDR1 and CDR2: SGHTA and FQGTGA. The trim removed 3 bases at V and 0 bases at J, leaving 6 bases unmatched. The CDR3 runs 16 residues. The CDR3 sequence: CASSFLSGSSTDTQYF. As DNA, the CDR3 is TGTGCCAGCAGCTTTCTTAGCGGGTCAAGCACAGATACGCAGTATTTT. Drawing the rest from reference TRBV7-3 and TRBJ2-3, the complete variable domain is GAGVSQTPSNKVTEKGKYVELRCDPISGHTALYWYRQSLGQGPEFLIYFQGTGAADDSGLPNDRFFAVRPEGSVSTLKIQRTERGDSAVYLCASSFLSGSSTDTQYFGPGTRLTVL.

The chain carries TRBV7-9 and TRBJ2-2; the D call may be TRBD1 or TRBD2 (5 bases each). The length of the CDR3 is 14 residues. From germline, CDR1 is SEHNR and CDR2 FQNEAQ (reference sequence). Trimming removed 5 bases at V and 5 bases at J, with 12 bases between. CDR3 bases: TGTGCCAGCAGCCTCGGGACGGTGACCGGGGAGCTGTTTTTT. The encoded protein is CASSLGTVTGELFF.

The chain employs TRBV19 and TRBJ2-4, with a tentative D call TRBD2 (6 bases). V was shortened by 3 bases and J by 6 bases, with 9 bases between the two germline ends. This CDR3 is 13 amino acids long. The germline V gene has CDR1 LNHDA and CDR2 SQIVND (reference sequence). The CDR3 protein is CASSIRRGNIQYF. CDR3 in DNA: TGTGCCAGTAGTATTCGGCGGGGAAACATTCAGTACTTC.

The CDR3 loop reads CSARDDRRAEAFF. DNA for the CDR3: TGCAGTGCTAGAGATGACAGGAGGGCTGAAGCTTTCTTT. The rearrangement joins TRBV20-1 to TRBJ1-1; possible D gene TRBD1, 6 bases. V lost 0 bases to trimming and J lost 6 bases, with 11 bases between them. This CDR3 has 13 amino acids. CDR1 DFQATT and CDR2 SNEGSKA come from the germline V gene (reference sequence).

This chain connects TRBV15 to TRBJ1-2; 9 bases are shared with TRBD1. CDR3 size: 16 residues. Germline V CDR1 and CDR2: LNHNV, YYDKDF (reference sequence). With 0 bases clipped from V and 4 bases from J, the junction kept 6 bases outside the gene matches. The DNA for the CDR3 is TGTGCCACCAGCAGAGATCGCGGGACAGGGTCCTATGGCTACACCTTC. It translates to CATSRDRGTGSYGYTF.

In this sample, this clonotype turned up a few times. The chain uses TRBV6-5 and TRBJ1-6, with D uncertain. The V and J ends lost 3 bases and 7 bases respectively, with 4 bases between them. This CDR3 is 12 amino acids long. Germline V gives CDR1 MNHEY, CDR2 SVGAGI. The CDR3 reads CASSYSNSPLHF. The CDR3 DNA sequence: TGTGCCAGCAGTTATAGCAATTCACCCCTCCACTTT.

The sample holds a few counts of this clonotype. J is TRBJ1-5 and V is TRBV6-1; D is unclear. Germline lookup yields CDR1 MNHNS and CDR2 SASEGT. V shed 3 bases and J shed 9 bases, with 9 bases lying between them. CDR3 length: 12 amino acids. The CDR3 nucleotides read TGTGCCAGCAGTGACAGTGGTGGGCCCCAGCATTTT. It is translated as CASSDSGGPQHF.

The chain is built from TRBV5-4 and TRBJ1-1, with 9 bases fitting TRBD1. Germline-derived CDR1 and CDR2 are SGHNT and YYREEE (reference sequence). The CDR3 is 14 residues long. Germline trimming cut 3 bases from V and 7 bases from J; bases unmatched to any gene: 7. CDR3 DNA sequence: TGTGCCAGCAGCTCCCGGGACAGGGCAAATGAAGCTTTCTTT. Protein: CASSSRDRANEAFF.

This chain links TRBV19 with TRBJ1-3; D is perhaps TRBD1 (6 bases). CDR1 LNHDA and CDR2 SQIVND come from the germline V gene (reference sequence). The V end lost 4 bases, the J end lost 2 bases, and 9 bases lay between the germline ends. This CDR3 is 14 amino acids long. The CDR3 bases are TGTGCCAGTAGTACTACAGGGACTGGAAACACCATATATTTT. It yields the protein CASSTTGTGNTIYF.

This clonotype was seen once. Germline is not matched at one junction end, which may reflect a read error. The chain combines TRBV7-9 with TRBJ2-2; no reliable D call. Germline assignment: CDR1 SEHNR and CDR2 FQNEAQ (reference sequence). The CDR3 extends over 11 amino acids. CDR3 in DNA: TGTACCAGCAGCCTGACACGCGGGCTGTTTTTT. As protein: CTSSLTRGLFF.

This clonotype was counted only a few times. The chain uses TRBV12-3 or TRBV12-4 and TRBJ2-2; D unclear. V was shortened by 3 bases and J by 0 bases, with 5 bases between the two germline ends. This CDR3 contains 14 residues. As DNA, the CDR3 is TGTGCCAGCAGTTTTAGTACGAACACCGGGGAGCTGTTTTTT. This translates into CASSFSTNTGELFF.

The chain carries TRBV6-5 and TRBJ2-3, with D perhaps matching TRBD2 (5 bases). V was trimmed by 4 bases and J by 1 base, leaving 9 bases between them. Germline lookup yields CDR1 MNHEY and CDR2 SVGAGI. This CDR3 comprises 14 residues. CDR3 in amino acids: CASSWRLGTDTQYF. CDR3 sequence (DNA): TGTGCCAGCAGTTGGAGGTTAGGCACAGATACGCAGTATTTT.

The chain recombines TRBV6-4 with TRBJ1-1, with a tentative D call TRBD1 (6 bases). V was shortened by 0 bases and J by 1 base, with 12 bases between the two germline ends. The germline CDR1 and CDR2 sequences are MRHNA and SNTAGT. This CDR3 contains 16 residues. The CDR3 DNA is TGTGCCAGCAGTGACTCGGGGGCTGAGGGGAACACTGAAGCTTTCTTT. Translation gives CASSDSGAEGNTEAFF.

This chain connects TRBV18 to TRBJ2-3, with a weak D call TRBD1 (6 bases). The CDR3 totals 15 residues. Germline V gene data show CDR1 as KGHSH and CDR2 as LQKENI. Trimming took 3 bases from V and 0 from J, leaving 10 bases between them. CDR3 amino acids: CASSPVGASTDTQYF. In DNA form, the CDR3 reads TGTGCCAGCTCACCCGTGGGGGCTAGCACAGATACGCAGTATTTT. The whole variable domain, remainder taken from reference TRBV18 and TRBJ2-3, is NAGVMQNPRHLVRRRGQEARLRCSPMKGHSHVYWYRQLPEEGLKFMVYLQKENIIDESGMPKERFSAEFPKEGPSILRIQQVVRGDSAAYFCASSPVGASTDTQYFGPGTRLTVL.

The chain employs TRBV10-3 and TRBJ2-7, with TRBD1 identical over 9 bases. CDR3 length: 13 residues. V lost 9 bases, J lost 4 bases, and 7 bases stayed unmatched. Germline loops: CDR1 ENHRY, CDR2 SYGVKD. This CDR3 reads CAIKGQGRYEQYF. Here the CDR3 DNA reads TGTGCCATTAAAGGACAGGGGAGGTACGAGCAGTACTTC.

To note about this clonotype: The junction does not match germline at one end; this may be a read error. This chain connects TRBV18 to TRBJ2-3, with TRBD2 matching over 10 bases. Germline-derived CDR1 and CDR2 are KGHSH and LQKENI. The CDR3 loop spans 17 amino acids. For the CDR3, the DNA is TGTGCCAGCTCTCGGACTAGCGGAGGGAGGGGCACAGGTACGCAGTATTTT. Translated, it gives CASSRTSGGRGTGTQYF. The full variable domain, with the rest looked up from reference TRBV18 and TRBJ2-3, is NAGVMQNPRHLVRRRGQEARLRCSPMKGHSHVYWYRQLPEEGLKFMVYLQKENIIDESGMPKERFSAEFPKEGPSILRIQQVVRGDSAAYFCASSRTSGGRGTGTQYFGPGTRLTVL.

The chain carries TRBV2 and TRBJ2-3; no clear D. The CDR3 consists of 15 residues. V was cut by 1 base and J by 1 base, with 9 bases left in between. CDR1 SNHLY and CDR2 FYNNEI come from the germline V gene. CDR3 residues: CASSEGLLGTDTQYF. As DNA, the CDR3 is TGTGCCAGCAGTGAAGGTTTGCTGGGCACAGATACGCAGTATTTT.

The rearrangement uses TRBV7-9 and TRBJ2-5; D is possibly TRBD1 (6 bases). In germline, CDR1 is SEHNR, CDR2 FQNEAQ (reference sequence). The CDR3 consists of 15 residues. Trimming pared 5 bases from V and 4 bases from J, leaving 17 bases between. This CDR3 reads CASSPPDRLSETQYF. The CDR3 DNA is TGTGCCAGCAGCCCCCCCGACAGGTTATCAGAGACCCAGTACTTC. Full variable domain (rest looked up from reference TRBV7-9 and TRBJ2-5): DTGVSQNPRHKITKRGQNVTFRCDPISEHNRLYWYRQTLGQGPEFLTYFQNEAQLEKSRLLSDRFSAERPKGSFSTLEIQRTEQGDSAMYLCASSPPDRLSETQYFGPGTRLLVL.

The chain combines TRBV19 with TRBJ1-4, with D perhaps TRBD1 (5 bases). Germline V gene lookup returns CDR1 LNHDA and CDR2 SQIVND (reference sequence). CDR3 length equals 14 residues. V shed 10 bases and J shed 8 bases, with 20 bases lying between them. In nucleotides, the CDR3 is TGTGCCACCAAGATGGGGGGGAGAAGGGAAAAACTGTTTTTT. This translates into CATKMGGRREKLFF.

The V call is TRBV7-2, the J call TRBJ1-3; no definite D call. The CDR3 has 13 amino acids. The V end lost 5 bases, the J end lost 15 bases, and 20 bases lay between the germline ends. Germline lookup yields CDR1 SGHTA and CDR2 FQGNSA. The CDR3 protein is CASSQPLIGREYF. The CDR3 DNA sequence: TGTGCCAGCAGCCAGCCACTGATAGGGCGGGAATATTTT.

In its sample, this clonotype was seen once. The conserved closing phenylalanine or tryptophan is absent in this CDR3, likely reflecting a read error. The chain links TRBV20-1 to TRBJ2-7; 11 bases fit TRBD2. From germline, CDR1 is DFQATT and CDR2 SNEGSKA (reference sequence). V was pared by 5 bases and J by 6 bases, with 9 bases of the junction left unmatched. This CDR3 spans 14 amino acids. CDR3 nucleotides: TGCAGTGCTGAGATTAGCGGGAGGGCCGCCGAGCAGTACCTC. The encoded protein is CSAEISGRAAEQYL.

The gene calls are TRBV27 and TRBJ1-6; D is ambiguous. The germline gives CDR1 MNHEY, CDR2 SMNVEV (reference sequence). The CDR3 is 14 amino acids. The V gene lost 2 bases and the J gene lost 7 bases, with 9 bases spanning the gap. The CDR3 protein is CASSLAGYNSPLHF. The CDR3 DNA sequence: TGTGCCAGCAGTTTAGCAGGATACAATTCACCCCTCCACTTT.

The table lists this clonotype with a few counts. J is TRBJ1-1 and V is TRBV30; D perhaps matches TRBD1 (5 bases). The CDR3 loop spans 15 amino acids. With 8 bases removed from V and 6 bases from J, the gap between germline ends came to 25 bases. CDR1 is GTSNPN and CDR2 is SVGIG in the germline V gene (reference sequence). In DNA form, the CDR3 reads TGTGCCACCCGACGGGGGACTCCCGGGAGGGCTGAAGCTTTCTTT. Translated: CATRRGTPGRAEAFF.

The chain couples TRBV7-2 to TRBJ2-1; 7 bases map to TRBD2. The germline gives CDR1 SGHTA, CDR2 FQGNSA. The CDR3 extends over 14 amino acids. J was trimmed by 6 bases and V by 3 bases; bases with no gene match: 5. The chain's CDR3 is CASSFGLVINEQFF. The DNA for the CDR3 is TGTGCCAGCAGCTTTGGACTAGTAATCAATGAGCAGTTCTTC.

This clonotype was counted between two and nine times. The rearrangement joins TRBV20-1 to TRBJ2-3, with 11 nucleotides matching TRBD2. Germline values: CDR1 DFQATT, CDR2 SNEGSKA (reference sequence). This CDR3 has 16 amino acids. J was trimmed by 0 bases and V by 0 bases; bases with no gene match: 2. CDR3 residues: CSAREWTSGSTDTQYF. DNA of the CDR3: TGCAGTGCTAGAGAGTGGACTAGCGGGAGCACAGATACGCAGTATTTT.